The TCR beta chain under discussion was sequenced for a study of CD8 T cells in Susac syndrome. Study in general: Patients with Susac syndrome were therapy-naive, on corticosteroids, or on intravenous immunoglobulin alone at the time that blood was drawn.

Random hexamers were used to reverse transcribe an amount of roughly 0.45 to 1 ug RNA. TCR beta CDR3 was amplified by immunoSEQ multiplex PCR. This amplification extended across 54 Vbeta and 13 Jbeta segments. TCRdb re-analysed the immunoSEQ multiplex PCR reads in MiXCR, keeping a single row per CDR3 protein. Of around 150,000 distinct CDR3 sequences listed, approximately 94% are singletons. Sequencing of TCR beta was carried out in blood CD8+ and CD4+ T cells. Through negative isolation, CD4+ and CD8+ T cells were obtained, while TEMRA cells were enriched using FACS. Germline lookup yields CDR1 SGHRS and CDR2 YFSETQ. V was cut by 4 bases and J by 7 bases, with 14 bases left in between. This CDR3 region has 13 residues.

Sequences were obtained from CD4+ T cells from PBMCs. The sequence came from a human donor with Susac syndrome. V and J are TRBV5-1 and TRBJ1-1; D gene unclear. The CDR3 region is CASSPGGIGEAFF. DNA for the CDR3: TGCGCCAGCAGCCCGGGTGGGATTGGTGAAGCTTTCTTT.